The sequence of this T cell receptor (beta chain) was determined in a study of patients and donors after allogeneic stem cell transplantation. Germline V gives CDR1 MNHEY, CDR2 SVGAGI. V lost 5 bases, J lost 5 bases, and 15 bases lay in between. The CDR3 is 14 amino acids. TCRdb analysed the RT-PCR reads with MiXCR anew, one entry per CDR3 protein. The sample lists around 200,000 distinct CDR3 sequences; 35% to 45% were seen once. Only a few counts were recorded for this clonotype. V gene TRBV6-5 combines with J gene TRBJ1-1; D may be TRBD1 (5 bases). This TCR derives from a human donor who was either an allogeneic HSCT recipient or a stem cell or donor lymphocyte infusion donor (not recorded which). It is not recorded whose cells these are; they may come from a transplant donor. Sequencing was carried out using blood, either unsorted or a sorted T cell fraction (not recorded which). CDR3 region: CASSHSQGETEAFF. As DNA, the CDR3 is TGTGCCAGCAGTCATTCCCAGGGTGAAACTGAAGCTTTCTTT.